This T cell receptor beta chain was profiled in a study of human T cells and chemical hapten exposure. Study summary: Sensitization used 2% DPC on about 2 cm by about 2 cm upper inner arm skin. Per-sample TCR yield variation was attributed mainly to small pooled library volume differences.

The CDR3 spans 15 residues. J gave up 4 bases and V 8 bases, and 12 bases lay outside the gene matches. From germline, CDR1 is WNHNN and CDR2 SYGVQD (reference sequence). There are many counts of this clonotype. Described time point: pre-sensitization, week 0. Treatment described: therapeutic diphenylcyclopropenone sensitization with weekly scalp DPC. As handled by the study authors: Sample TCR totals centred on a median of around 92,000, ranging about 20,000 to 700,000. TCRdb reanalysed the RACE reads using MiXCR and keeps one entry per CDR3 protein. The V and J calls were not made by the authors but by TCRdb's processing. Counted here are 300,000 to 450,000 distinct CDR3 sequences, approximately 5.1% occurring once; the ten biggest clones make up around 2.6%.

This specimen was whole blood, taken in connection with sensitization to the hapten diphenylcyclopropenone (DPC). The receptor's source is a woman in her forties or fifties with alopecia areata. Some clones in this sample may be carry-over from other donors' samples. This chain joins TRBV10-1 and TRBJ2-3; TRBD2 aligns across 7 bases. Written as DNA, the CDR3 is TGCGCCAGCGGGGGACTGCGGGAGATCCCAGATACGCAGTATTTT. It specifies CASGGLREIPDTQYF.